The next 18 T cell receptor beta chains were all read from a single sample in a study of technical replicates of blood from a handful of donors. Using immunoSEQ multiplex PCR, the repertoire was profiled, and TCRdb retains in-frame clones only, with some absent. In the table there are just over 55,000 clones, 93% of which are singletons. Material: PBMCs. The receptors were sampled from a human donor in good health. Some clones in this sample may be carry-over from other donors' samples.

This rearrangement joins TRBV19 to TRBJ2-3; TRBD1 matches at 7 bases. Germline V gene data show CDR1 as LNHDA and CDR2 as SQIVND (reference sequence). This CDR3 has 15 residues. With V trimmed by 4 bases and J by 5 bases, 9 bases remained unmatched. In DNA form, the CDR3 reads TGTGCCAGTAGTAGCCCAGGGGGAGTTGGAGATACGCAGTATTTT. Translating it yields CASSSPGGVGDTQYF.

V is TRBV4-3 and J is TRBJ2-7; D is unresolved. This CDR3 comprises 13 residues. CDR1 is LGHNA and CDR2 is YSLEER in the germline V gene. The ends were cut back, 1 base at V and 5 bases at J, with 9 bases in the middle. CDR3 nucleotide sequence: TGCGCCAGCAGCCAAGGGGCGCCTGACGAGCAGTACTTC. Its translation is CASSQGAPDEQYF.

Written as DNA, the CDR3 is TGTGCCAGCAGCCCCGGTCTGGGCAGGGGTGGAAGCAATCAGCCCCAGCATTTT. Translating it yields CASSPGLGRGGSNQPQHF. This chain links TRBV7-6 with TRBJ1-5; TRBD1 is a possible D gene (6 bases). Between the trimmed V and J ends, which lost 5 bases and 1 base, there was a span of 21 bases. Germline-derived CDR1 and CDR2 are SGHVS and FNYEAQ. This CDR3 has 18 amino acids.

The chain combines TRBV2 with TRBJ2-7; 9 bases line up with TRBD1. This CDR3 is 15 amino acids long. The V gene's germline CDR1 is SNHLY and CDR2 FYNNEI. Unmatched junction bases numbered 11, after V lost 6 bases and J lost 5 bases. The CDR3 is CASRPSAQGADEQYF. The CDR3 nucleotides are TGTGCCAGCAGACCATCGGCACAGGGGGCTGACGAGCAGTACTTC.

This clone was counted a few times. The chain joins TRBV7-6 to TRBJ2-5; D is uncertain. The CDR3 has 13 residues. Trimming removed 1 base at V and 5 bases at J, with 8 bases between. The V gene's germline CDR1 is SGHVS and CDR2 FNYEAQ. The CDR3 loop reads CASSLGGLETQYF. The CDR3 coding sequence is TGTGCCAGCAGCTTAGGTGGGCTTGAGACCCAGTACTTC. The whole variable domain, remainder taken from reference TRBV7-6 and TRBJ2-5, is GAGVSQSPRYKVTKRGQDVALRCDPISGHVSLYWYRQALGQGPEFLTYFNYEAQQDKSGLPNDRFSAERPEGSISTLTIQRTEQRDSAMYRCASSLGGLETQYFGPGTRLLVL.

The V gene is TRBV5-6, the J gene TRBJ2-1; 8 bases agree with TRBD1. Germline V lookup: CDR1 SGHDT, CDR2 YYEEEE. V trimming: 3 bases; J trimming: 0 bases; junction bases outside the gene matches: 8. CDR3 size: 17 residues. The CDR3 DNA is TGTGCCAGCAGCTCGGAAGGGGACAGGAGCTCCTACAATGAGCAGTTCTTC. This translates into CASSSEGDRSSYNEQFF.

The chain links TRBV4-2 to TRBJ2-5, with TRBD2 matching over 9 bases. Germline values: CDR1 LGHNA, CDR2 YNFKEQ. The V segment lost 5 bases and the J segment 4 bases; nucleotides outside the gene matches: 17. The CDR3 runs to 18 residues. The CDR3 protein is CASSSRAGGRGGVETQYF. DNA of the CDR3: TGTGCCAGCAGCTCACGAGCGGGGGGCAGGGGTGGCGTAGAGACCCAGTACTTC.

The V call is TRBV18, the J call TRBJ1-1; D might be TRBD1 (6 bases). The CDR3 totals 17 residues. V dropped 3 bases and J dropped 0 bases, with 17 bases sitting between them. Germline assignment: CDR1 KGHSH and CDR2 LQKENI. CDR3 loop: CASSPFTMGQLNTEAFF. The CDR3 DNA is TGTGCCAGCTCACCTTTTACAATGGGACAACTGAACACTGAAGCTTTCTTT.

The rearrangement joins TRBV10-2 to TRBJ1-3; D is uncertain. Germline lookup yields CDR1 WSHSY and CDR2 SAAADI. The CDR3 totals 14 residues. The V gene lost 6 bases and the J gene lost 0 bases, with 9 bases spanning the gap. CDR3: CASSTAASGNTIYF. The DNA for the CDR3 is TGCGCCAGCAGCACAGCAGCCTCTGGAAACACCATATATTTT.

This chain uses TRBV12-5 with TRBJ1-6; 10 nucleotides match TRBD1. This CDR3 has 15 residues. With 7 bases clipped from V and 8 bases from J, the junction kept 8 bases outside the gene matches. Germline CDR1 is LGHNT and CDR2 is FRNRAP. CDR3 protein: CASAPGQGWDSPLHF. The DNA of the CDR3 is TGTGCTAGTGCCCCGGGACAGGGGTGGGATTCACCCCTCCACTTT.

J is TRBJ1-5 and V is TRBV29-1; tentatively, D is TRBD1 (6 bases). Trimming pared 6 bases from V and 1 base from J, leaving 10 bases between. CDR1 is SQVTM, CDR2 ANQGSEA, per germline. The CDR3 contains 13 residues. The CDR3 nucleotides are TGCAGCGTAGGGGGTTGGAGCAATCAGCCCCAGCATTTT. Translated, it gives CSVGGWSNQPQHF.

The J gene is TRBJ2-7, the V gene TRBV11-2; perhaps TRBD2 as D (6 bases). The CDR3 spans 16 residues. The germline gives CDR1 SGHAT, CDR2 FQNNGV. V lost 4 bases and J lost 0, with 16 bases in between. The CDR3 spells CASSSGRGLDSYEQYF. CDR3 coding DNA: TGTGCCAGCAGCTCCGGGCGGGGTTTGGACTCCTACGAGCAGTACTTC.

V is TRBV9 and J is TRBJ2-3; a weak D match, TRBD2 (6 bases). V lost 0 bases and J 2 bases, leaving 10 bases between the germline ends. Per germline, CDR1 SGDLS and CDR2 YYNGEE. The CDR3 extends over 15 amino acids. CDR3 loop: CASSVGGAYTDTQYF. The DNA for the CDR3 is TGTGCCAGCAGCGTAGGCGGGGCGTACACAGATACGCAGTATTTT. Together with reference TRBV9 and TRBJ2-3, the CDR3 gives the full variable domain: DSGVTQTPKHLITATGQRVTLRCSPRSGDLSVYWYQQSLDQGLQFLIQYYNGEERAKGNILERFSAQQFPDLHSELNLSSLELGDSALYFCASSVGGAYTDTQYFGPGTRLTVL.

This clone was recorded only once. The rearrangement joins TRBV6-1 to TRBJ2-1, with 7 bases that match TRBD1. V was pared by 5 bases and J by 2 bases, with 6 bases of the junction left unmatched. The germline V gene has CDR1 MNHNS and CDR2 SASEGT. This CDR3 has 15 amino acids. The CDR3 nucleotides are TGTGCCAGCAGTACGACAGGGTATACCTACAATGAGCAGTTCTTC. Protein product: CASSTTGYTYNEQFF.

The chain couples TRBV4-1 to TRBJ1-5, with 7 bases matching TRBD1. The junction had 6 bases not matched to a gene; V was cut back by 0 bases and J by 13 bases. This CDR3 is 13 amino acids long. Per the germline V gene, CDR1 is MGHRA and CDR2 is YSYEKL. The CDR3 region is CASSQERGTVQHF. Written as DNA, the CDR3 is TGCGCCAGCAGCCAAGAAAGAGGGACAGTTCAGCATTTT.

The chain joins TRBV7-8 to TRBJ1-5, with D possibly being TRBD1 (6 bases). Germline V gene lookup returns CDR1 SGHVS and CDR2 FQNEAQ. This CDR3 comprises 15 residues. The V gene lost 2 bases and the J gene lost 2 bases, with 10 bases spanning the gap. The CDR3 region has the DNA TGTGCCAGCAGCTTAAGTTCAGGGGGCAATCAGCCCCAGCATTTT. Amino acid sequence: CASSLSSGGNQPQHF. Full variable domain (outside the CDR3, taken from reference TRBV7-8 and TRBJ1-5): GAGVSQSPRYKVAKRGQDVALRCDPISGHVSLFWYQQALGQGPEFLTYFQNEAQLDKSGLPSDRFFAERPEGSVSTLKIQRTQQEDSAVYLCASSLSSGGNQPQHFGDGTRLSIL.

The chain combines TRBV4-3 with TRBJ2-7, with D possibly matching TRBD2 (6 bases). Trimming left V 0 bases short and J 7 bases short, with 19 bases between. Germline loops: CDR1 LGHNA, CDR2 YSLEER. This CDR3 has 16 amino acids. The CDR3 here is CASSQEGAGSEWEQYF. For the CDR3, the DNA is TGCGCCAGCAGCCAAGAAGGCGCGGGATCGGAATGGGAGCAGTACTTC.

By share of the sample, this clone is large. V is TRBV19 and J is TRBJ1-1; perhaps TRBD1 as D (6 bases). The CDR3 covers 14 residues. In germline, CDR1 is LNHDA, CDR2 SQIVND (reference sequence). V was cut by 7 bases and J by 6 bases, with 18 bases left in between. The CDR3 nucleotides are TGTGCCAGTACCGACGGGGGCGGGGGGCCTGAAGCTTTCTTT. It yields the protein CASTDGGGGPEAFF. Looking up the rest from reference TRBV19 and TRBJ1-1 gives the full variable domain: DGGITQSPKYLFRKEGQNVTLSCEQNLNHDAMYWYRQDPGQGLRLIYYSQIVNDFQKGDIAEGYSVSREKKESFPLTVTSAQKNPTAFYLCASTDGGGGPEAFFGQGTRLTVV.